The rows below give T cell receptor beta chains drawn from one sample of a study of T cell repertoires in cytomegalovirus infection. From the reads, TCRdb called clonotypes with MiXCR, one entry per CDR3 protein. The sample holds 150,000 to 200,000 distinct CDR3 sequences, under 15% seen once. Sequenced: PBMCs. The receptors were sampled from a human donor in good health (CMV status not recorded). Some clones in this sample may be carry-over from other donors' samples. Both conserved end residues are part of each CDR3. Each record gives: V gene, J gene, D gene, clone size, CDR3 protein, CDR3 DNA. A D gene is named only where the DNA matches it firmly. Clone size appears in some rows only: once, few, many, or a class for an expanded clone.

>TRBV5-6|TRBJ1-5|NA|NA
CASSLNSQPQHF
TGTGCCAGCAGCTTGAACTCTCAGCCCCAGCATTTT
>TRBV28|TRBJ1-2|NA|few
CASSLLQGFDGYTF
TGTGCCAGCAGTTTATTACAGGGCTTTGACGGCTACACCTTC
>TRBV6-4|TRBJ2-1|NA|few
CASSDSRANEQFF
TGTGCCAGCAGTGACTCGAGGGCGAATGAGCAGTTCTTC
>TRBV29-1|TRBJ2-5|NA|few
CSVDRAYQETQYF
TGCAGCGTTGACAGGGCGTACCAAGAGACCCAGTACTTC
>TRBV5-6|TRBJ1-2|NA|few
CASSFQGLFSYTF
TGTGCCAGCAGCTTCCAGGGACTTTTCAGCTACACCTTC
>TRBV2|TRBJ2-1|NA|many
CASIGLIYNEQFF
TGTGCCAGCATAGGGCTAATCTACAATGAGCAGTTCTTC
>TRBV5-5|TRBJ2-7|NA|NA
CASSTGFRTYEQYF
TGTGCCAGCAGCACAGGGTTTCGGACCTACGAGCAGTACTTC
>TRBV5-6|TRBJ2-5|NA|many
CASSPGGWDQETQYF
TGTGCCAGCAGCCCCGGGGGCTGGGATCAAGAGACCCAGTACTTC
>TRBV7-2|TRBJ1-5|NA|many
CASSHSTSLTADSNQPQHF
TGTGCCAGCAGCCATAGTACTTCCCTGACAGCTGATAGCAATCAGCCCCAGCATTTT
>TRBV7-9|TRBJ2-1|NA|many
CASSLDPIVNEQFF
TGTGCCAGCAGCTTAGACCCGATCGTAAATGAGCAGTTCTTC
>TRBV7-2|TRBJ1-5|NA|many
CASSSNNQPQHF
TGTGCCAGCAGCTCTAACAATCAGCCCCAGCATTTT
>TRBV19|TRBJ1-1|TRBD1|few
CASSGDRQNTEAFF
TGTGCCAGTAGTGGGGACAGACAGAACACTGAAGCTTTCTTT
>TRBV28|TRBJ2-7|NA|many
CASSGTSTYEQYF
TGTGCCAGCAGCGGGACCTCCACCTACGAGCAGTACTTC
>TRBV10-3|TRBJ1-2|TRBD1|few
CAISSDRGGYTF
TGTGCCATCAGCTCGGACAGGGGGGGCTACACCTTC
>TRBV7-2|TRBJ2-3|NA|many
CASSFGSPRVTDTQYF
TGTGCCAGCAGCTTCGGGAGCCCAAGGGTGACAGATACGCAGTATTTT
>TRBV7-4|TRBJ1-1|TRBD1|NA
CASSLARGQGYGNTEAFF
TGTGCCAGCAGCTTAGCGCGGGGACAGGGTTACGGGAACACTGAAGCTTTCTTT
>TRBV7-9|TRBJ2-5|NA|many
CASSLEFWAGKEETQYF
TGTGCCAGCAGCTTAGAGTTTTGGGCGGGGAAAGAAGAGACCCAGTACTTC